Below, 22 T cell receptor beta chains from the same sample are listed, as sequenced in a study of T-cell reconstitution after alpha-beta-depleted transplantation in children. The TCRbeta library incorporated unique molecular identifiers. TCRdb recomputed calls from the PCR reads with MiXCR, one row per CDR3 protein. The repertoire consists of roughly 70,000 distinct CDR3 sequences, with 4.9% occurring once and the leading ten covering 15% to 20%. The material sequenced was PBMCs, mostly from graft donor cells, taken 180 days after TCRalphabeta/CD19-depleted stem cell transplant. All receptors come from a boy in the first two years of life who had a stem cell transplant for acute myeloid leukemia, so the T cells may come from the graft donor.

J is TRBJ2-7 and V is TRBV12-3 or TRBV12-4; D unclear. The length of the CDR3 is 12 residues. The CDR3 spells CTCSLVDYEQYF. The CDR3 DNA reads TGTACCTGCAGTTTAGTAGACTACGAGCAGTACTTC.

This clonotype was counted at least ten times. The chain carries TRBV11-1 and TRBJ2-5; perhaps TRBD2 as D (5 bases). Germline assignment: CDR1 SGHAT and CDR2 FQDESV (reference sequence). The ends were cut back, 7 bases at V and 5 bases at J, with 8 bases in the middle. The CDR3 sequence is 11 residues long. The CDR3 nucleotides are TGTGCCAGCACCTCGGGGGAGACCCAGTACTTC. Translated: CASTSGETQYF.

This clonotype was observed at least ten times. The chain has TRBV12-3 or TRBV12-4 and TRBJ1-3; no firm D call. V was cut by 5 bases and J by 0 bases, with 8 bases left in between. The CDR3 covers 14 residues. The CDR3 DNA reads TGTGCCAGCAGTCATGCTTTCTCTGGAAACACCATATATTTT. It codes for CASSHAFSGNTIYF.

In this sample, this clonotype turned up many times. The gene calls are TRBV29-1 and TRBJ2-5; D not certain. The CDR3 length is 11 residues. The ends were cut back, 1 base at V and 4 bases at J, with 4 bases in the middle. From germline, CDR1 is SQVTM and CDR2 ANQGSEA. This CDR3 is CSVEGVETQYF. The CDR3 DNA sequence: TGCAGCGTTGAAGGGGTAGAGACCCAGTACTTC.

This clonotype was observed many times. The gene calls are TRBV20-1 and TRBJ2-3; 7 nucleotides line up with TRBD2. CDR1 and CDR2 from the germline V gene are DFQATT and SNEGSKA (reference sequence). The CDR3 runs to 14 residues. J lost 5 bases, V lost 7 bases, and 12 bases had no gene match. This chain's CDR3 is CSVKRSGAIDTQYF. The DNA of the CDR3 is TGCAGTGTCAAGCGCAGCGGGGCGATAGATACGCAGTATTTT.

The chain has TRBV20-1 and TRBJ1-6, with 9 nucleotides matching TRBD1. J gave up 7 bases and V 8 bases, and 18 bases lay outside the gene matches. The CDR3 runs 17 residues. CDR1 DFQATT and CDR2 SNEGSKA come from the germline V gene (reference sequence). CDR3 nucleotide sequence: TGCAGTTTCTGGGGATCGGGACAGGGAAGTGGGAATTCACCCCTCCACTTT. Translating it yields CSFWGSGQGSGNSPLHF.

This clonotype was counted ten times or more. The chain recombines TRBV29-1 with TRBJ1-6, with 7 positions matching TRBD1. V was pared by 7 bases and J by 5 bases, with 2 bases of the junction left unmatched. This CDR3 region has 12 residues. The germline V gene encodes CDR1 SQVTM and CDR2 ANQGSEA. CDR3 in DNA: TGCAGCGCCGGGACAGATAATTCACCCCTCCACTTT. The encoded protein is CSAGTDNSPLHF.

This clonotype was detected many times. The chain joins TRBV7-3 to TRBJ2-5; the D gene is possibly TRBD1 (6 bases). CDR1 SGHTA and CDR2 FQGTGA come from the germline V gene. The CDR3 runs 13 residues. V dropped 5 bases and J dropped 1 base, with 8 bases sitting between them. The CDR3 coding sequence is TGTGCCAGCAGCCCAGGGGCCCAAGAGACCCAGTACTTC. Amino acid sequence: CASSPGAQETQYF.

This clonotype showed up many times. The V and J genes are TRBV20-1 and TRBJ1-5; D might be TRBD1 (6 bases). The germline V gene encodes CDR1 DFQATT and CDR2 SNEGSKA (reference sequence). V was shortened by 1 base and J by 6 bases, with 13 bases between the two germline ends. The CDR3 has 14 residues. The CDR3 nucleotides are TGCAGTGCTAGAGGCCTCAGGGGCAGTCAGCCCCAGCATTTT. It specifies CSARGLRGSQPQHF.

This chain links TRBV29-1 with TRBJ2-1, with D perhaps being TRBD1 or TRBD2 (5 bases each). The V gene lost 0 bases and the J gene lost 9 bases, with 24 bases spanning the gap. The CDR3 has 17 residues. In germline, CDR1 is SQVTM, CDR2 ANQGSEA. The CDR3 DNA is TGCAGCGTTGAAGACGCCCACCTCCCGGGACCGCCGGGTGAGCAGTTCTTC. This codes for CSVEDAHLPGPPGEQFF.

Ten or more counts support this clonotype. The rearrangement links TRBV5-1 to TRBJ2-6; 8 positions agree with TRBD2. V lost 2 bases and J lost 1; bases outside the gene matches: 8. Germline V lookup: CDR1 SGHRS, CDR2 YFSETQ. CDR3 length: 18 amino acids. The CDR3 coding sequence is TGCGCCAGCAGCTTCGGGTCGGGGGGGAATTCTGGGGCCAACGTCCTGACTTTC. This translates into CASSFGSGGNSGANVLTF.

This clonotype was detected ten times or more. This chain uses TRBV5-1 with TRBJ2-3; TRBD1 agrees at 8 bases. The CDR3 runs to 16 residues. Per the germline V gene, CDR1 is SGHRS and CDR2 is YFSETQ. V was clipped by 2 bases and J by 2 bases; unmatched bases: 7. The CDR3 coding sequence is TGCGCCAGCAGCTTCTCCGGGACAGGAAACACAGATACGCAGTATTTT. Residues: CASSFSGTGNTDTQYF.

This clonotype was seen repeatedly, ten times or more. The chain carries TRBV20-1 and TRBJ2-1; possible D gene TRBD2, 5 bases. The CDR3 covers 11 residues. Trimming left V 5 bases short and J 6 bases short, with 8 bases between. CDR1 and CDR2 from the germline V gene are DFQATT and SNEGSKA (reference sequence). The chain's CDR3 is CSASDFNEQFF. The DNA for the CDR3 is TGCAGTGCTTCGGACTTCAATGAGCAGTTCTTC.

This clonotype has ten or more counts. The genes are TRBV7-2 and TRBJ2-7, with TRBD1 matching 7 bases. From germline, CDR1 is SGHTA and CDR2 FQGNSA. The CDR3 consists of 13 residues. Trimming cost V 1 base and J 6 bases; bases outside gene matches: 3. DNA of the CDR3: TGTGCCAGCAGCTTAGAGGGGGCTGGCGAGCAGTACTTC. This sequence encodes CASSLEGAGEQYF.

This clonotype appeared once. V is TRBV11-3 and J is TRBJ2-6; D perhaps matches TRBD2 (5 bases). The V gene's germline CDR1 is SGHNT and CDR2 YENEEA. The V gene lost 3 bases and the J gene lost 1 base, with 10 bases spanning the gap. The CDR3 has 16 amino acids. CDR3 in amino acids: CASSFDRESGANVLTF. DNA of the CDR3: TGTGCCAGCAGCTTCGATAGGGAGTCTGGGGCCAACGTCCTGACTTTC.

This clonotype was observed many times. The chain recombines TRBV7-2 with TRBJ2-7; D ambiguous. This CDR3 has 14 amino acids. V was trimmed by 2 bases and J by 3 bases, leaving 11 bases between them. Germline CDR1 reads SGHTA; CDR2 reads FQGNSA. The DNA of the CDR3 is TGTGCCAGCAGCTTAATGAACACCAACTACGAGCAGTACGTC. It specifies CASSLMNTNYEQYV.

This clonotype was seen many times. This chain uses TRBV12-3 or TRBV12-4 with TRBJ2-3; D gene ambiguous. This CDR3 has 14 amino acids. Trimming removed 1 base from V and 2 bases from J, with 7 bases in between. For the CDR3, the DNA is TGTGCCAGCAGTTTAGGGACCCTCACAGATACGCAGTATTTT. It specifies CASSLGTLTDTQYF.

This clonotype was observed many times. The rearrangement links TRBV5-4 to TRBJ2-2, with D possibly being TRBD2 (6 bases). Germline V CDR1 and CDR2: SGHNT, YYREEE (reference sequence). The CDR3 is 14 residues long. Trimming left V 3 bases short and J 6 bases short, with 12 bases between. DNA for the CDR3: TGTGCCAGCAGCTGGGGCAGGGAGGCCGGGGAGCTGTTTTTT. This encodes CASSWGREAGELFF.

The table lists this clonotype with many counts. The rearrangement links TRBV5-6 to TRBJ2-4, with D perhaps matching TRBD1 (5 bases). V lost 2 bases to trimming and J lost 5 bases, with 11 bases between them. The CDR3 spans 14 residues. Germline-derived CDR1 and CDR2 are SGHDT and YYEEEE. For the CDR3, the DNA is TGTGCCAGCAGCTTTATTCAGGGCGAAAACATTCAGTACTTC. It specifies CASSFIQGENIQYF.

This clonotype was recorded many times. Here the CDR3 reads CASSLRATPGGEQYF. In DNA form, the CDR3 reads TGCGCCAGCAGCTTGAGGGCTACCCCGGGAGGCGAGCAGTACTTC. The chain recombines TRBV5-1 with TRBJ2-7, with 7 bases identical to TRBD2. The trim removed 1 base at V and 6 bases at J, leaving 10 bases unmatched. The germline CDR1 and CDR2 sequences are SGHRS and YFSETQ. This CDR3 region has 15 residues.

Ten or more counts support this clonotype. The J gene is TRBJ1-2, the V gene TRBV5-1; the D is unclear. The V end was cut by 1 base, the J end by 1 base, with 5 bases between. The CDR3 has 13 amino acids. The germline CDR1 and CDR2 sequences are SGHRS and YFSETQ. The CDR3 sequence: CASSLWDNYGYTF. CDR3 DNA: TGCGCCAGCAGCTTGTGGGATAACTATGGCTACACCTTC.

This clonotype was found many times. V and J are TRBV10-3 and TRBJ2-3; 7 bases fit TRBD2. The junction had 8 bases not matched to a gene; V was cut back by 4 bases and J by 4 bases. This CDR3 comprises 15 residues. The germline V gene has CDR1 ENHRY and CDR2 SYGVKD. The CDR3 reads CAISVGGGGADTQYF. The CDR3 nucleotides are TGTGCCATCAGTGTCGGCGGGGGAGGAGCAGATACGCAGTATTTT.